A selection of T cell receptor beta chains follows, all from one sample in a study of cytomegalovirus exposure and HLA in healthy donors. The assay was immunoSEQ multiplex PCR, and TCRdb's table has in-frame clones only and misses some. Here the sample spans about 77,000 clones, about three quarters being singletons. The sample taken for sequencing was PBMCs. Every receptor here comes from a man aged 35 to 55 in good health and CMV-seronegative. Both conserved end residues are part of each CDR3. Fields, in order: D gene, clone size, J gene, V gene, CDR3 DNA, CDR3 protein. D genes are given only for firm matches. A clone size is listed for some rows: how often the clone was seen (once, few, many), or a class if it is expanded.

. | . | TRBJ1-5 | TRBV19 | TGTGCCAGTAGTGTTTCGCGACAGGTTAGCAATCAGCCCCAGCATTTT | CASSVSRQVSNQPQHF
. | . | TRBJ2-3 | TRBV6-1 | TGTGCCAGCAGTGAGGGGGCCCATCGCACAGATACGCAGTATTTT | CASSEGAHRTDTQYF
TRBD2 | few | TRBJ2-3 | TRBV19 | TGTGCCAGTAGCCTTGGACTAGCGGGAAGCTCCACAGATACGCAGTATTTT | CASSLGLAGSSTDTQYF
TRBD1 | . | TRBJ2-3 | TRBV30 | TGTGCTTGGACAGGGGACAGCACAGATACGCAGTATTTT | CAWTGDSTDTQYF
. | once | TRBJ2-1 | TRBV5-1 | TGCGCCAGCAGCCCAACGACAGGCGGAAATGAGCAGTTCTTC | CASSPTTGGNEQFF
TRBD2 | . | TRBJ2-2 | TRBV5-4 | TGTGCCAGCAACTCCCAGGGACTAGCGAACACCGGGGAGCTGTTTTTT | CASNSQGLANTGELFF
TRBD2 | . | TRBJ2-1 | TRBV18 | TGTGCCAGCTCAGATCTAGCGGGGGACCTGAATGAGCAGTTCTTC | CASSDLAGDLNEQFF
TRBD2 | . | TRBJ2-5 | TRBV6-5 | TGTGCCAGCAGTTACTCGGGACTAGCGGGGGGGGCCCAGTACTTC | CASSYSGLAGGAQYF
. | . | TRBJ1-1 | TRBV6-6 | TGTGCCAGCAGTAACCGGGGGGAAGAAGCTTTCTTT | CASSNRGEEAFF
. | . | TRBJ2-7 | TRBV7-9 | TGTGCCAGCAGCACTACCGCCCACGAGCAGTACTTC | CASSTTAHEQYF
TRBD1 | . | TRBJ2-6 | TRBV30 | TGTGCCTGGAGTGTAGGGGGCCCATCTGGGGCCAACGTCCTGACTTTC | CAWSVGGPSGANVLTF
TRBD1 | . | TRBJ2-5 | TRBV29-1 | TGCAGCGTAGGACAGGTAGAGACCCAGTACTTC | CSVGQVETQYF
TRBD2 | . | TRBJ2-2 | TRBV29-1 | TGCAGCGTGGGACTATCGAACACCGGGGAGCTGTTTTTT | CSVGLSNTGELFF
. | . | TRBJ2-7 | TRBV7-9 | TGTGCCAGCAGCTTATTGATCGGGAGTGGATCTAACTCCGAGCAGTACTTC | CASSLLIGSGSNSEQYF
. | . | TRBJ2-2 | TRBV9 | TGTGCCAGCAGCGTAGGGCTTACCGGGGAGCTGTTTTTT | CASSVGLTGELFF
TRBD1 | few | TRBJ2-1 | TRBV28 | TGTGCCAGCCTGCCAGGGGGCGCGAAAAATGAGCAGTTCTTC | CASLPGGAKNEQFF
. | . | TRBJ1-2 | TRBV29-1 | TGCAGCGTGGGGGGTAGGTCTACTTCTCCCAATGGCTACACCTTC | CSVGGRSTSPNGYTF